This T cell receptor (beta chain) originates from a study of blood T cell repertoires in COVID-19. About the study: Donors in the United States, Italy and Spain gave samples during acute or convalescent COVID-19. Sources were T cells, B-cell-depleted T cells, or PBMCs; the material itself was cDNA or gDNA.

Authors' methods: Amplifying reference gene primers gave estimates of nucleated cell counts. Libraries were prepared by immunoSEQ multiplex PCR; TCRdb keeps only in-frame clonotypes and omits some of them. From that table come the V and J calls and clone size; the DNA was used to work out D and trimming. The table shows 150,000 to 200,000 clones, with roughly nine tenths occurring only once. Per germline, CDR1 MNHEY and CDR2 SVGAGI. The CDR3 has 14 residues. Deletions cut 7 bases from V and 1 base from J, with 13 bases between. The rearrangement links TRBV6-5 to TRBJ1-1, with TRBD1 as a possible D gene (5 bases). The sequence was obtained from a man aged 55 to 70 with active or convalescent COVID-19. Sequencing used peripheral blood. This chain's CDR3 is CASTSGGGNTEAFF. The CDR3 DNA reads TGTGCCAGCACCTCCGGGGGGGGGAACACTGAAGCTTTCTTT.